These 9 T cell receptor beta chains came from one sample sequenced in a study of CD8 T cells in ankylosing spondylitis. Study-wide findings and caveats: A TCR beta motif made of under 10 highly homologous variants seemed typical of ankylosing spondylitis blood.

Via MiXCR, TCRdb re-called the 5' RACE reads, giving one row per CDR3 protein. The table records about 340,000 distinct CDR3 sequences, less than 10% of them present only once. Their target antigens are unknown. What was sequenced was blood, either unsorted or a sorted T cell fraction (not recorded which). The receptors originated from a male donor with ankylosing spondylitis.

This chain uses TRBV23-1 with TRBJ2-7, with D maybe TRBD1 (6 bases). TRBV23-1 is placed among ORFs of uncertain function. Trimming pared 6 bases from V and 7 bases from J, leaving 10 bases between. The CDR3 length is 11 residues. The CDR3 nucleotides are TGCGCCAGCAGCAGGGGTTTTGAGCAGTACTTC. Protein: CASSRGFEQYF.

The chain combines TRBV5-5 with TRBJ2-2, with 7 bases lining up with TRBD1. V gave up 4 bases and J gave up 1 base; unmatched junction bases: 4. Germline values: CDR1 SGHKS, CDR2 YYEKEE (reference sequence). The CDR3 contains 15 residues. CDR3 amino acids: CASSRTGRNTGELFF. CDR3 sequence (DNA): TGTGCCAGCAGCCGGACAGGCCGGAACACCGGGGAGCTGTTTTTT.

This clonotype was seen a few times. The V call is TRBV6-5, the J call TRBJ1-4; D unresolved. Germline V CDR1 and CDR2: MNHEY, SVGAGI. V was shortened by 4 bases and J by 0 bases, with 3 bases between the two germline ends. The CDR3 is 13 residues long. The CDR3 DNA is TGTGCCAGCAGTTCTGCAACTAATGAAAAACTGTTTTTT. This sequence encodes CASSSATNEKLFF.

CDR3 nucleotide sequence: TGTGCCAGCAGCCAGCCGCGGACAGCAACTAATGAAAAACTGTTTTTT. It translates to CASSQPRTATNEKLFF. The genes are TRBV3-1 and TRBJ1-4; possible D gene TRBD1, 6 bases. V was clipped by 3 bases and J by 0 bases, with 11 bases between them. The CDR3 length is 16 residues. Germline V lookup: CDR1 LGHDT, CDR2 YNNKEL (reference sequence).

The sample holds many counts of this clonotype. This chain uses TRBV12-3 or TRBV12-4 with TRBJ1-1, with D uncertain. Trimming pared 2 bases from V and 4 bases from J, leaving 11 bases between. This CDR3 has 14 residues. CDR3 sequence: CASSLISGFTEAFF. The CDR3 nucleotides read TGTGCCAGCAGTTTAATCTCAGGATTCACTGAAGCTTTCTTT.

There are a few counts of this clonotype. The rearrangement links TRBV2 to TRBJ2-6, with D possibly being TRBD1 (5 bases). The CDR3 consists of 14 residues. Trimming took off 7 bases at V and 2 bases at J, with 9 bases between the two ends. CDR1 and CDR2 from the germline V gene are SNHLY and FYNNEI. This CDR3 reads CASTSTAGANVLTF. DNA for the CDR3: TGTGCCAGCACCTCGACAGCTGGGGCCAACGTCCTGACTTTC.

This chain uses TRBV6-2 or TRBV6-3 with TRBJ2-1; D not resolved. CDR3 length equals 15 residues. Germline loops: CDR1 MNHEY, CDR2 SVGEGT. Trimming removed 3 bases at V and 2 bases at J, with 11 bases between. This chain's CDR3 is CASSYPPIPYNEQFF. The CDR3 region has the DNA TGTGCCAGCAGTTATCCCCCCATACCCTACAATGAGCAGTTCTTC.

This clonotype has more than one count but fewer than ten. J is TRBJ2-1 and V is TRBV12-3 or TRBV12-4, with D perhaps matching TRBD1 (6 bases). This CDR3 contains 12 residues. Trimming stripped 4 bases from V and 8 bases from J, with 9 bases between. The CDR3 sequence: CASSYRVDEQFF. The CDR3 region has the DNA TGTGCCAGCAGTTACAGGGTTGATGAGCAGTTCTTC.

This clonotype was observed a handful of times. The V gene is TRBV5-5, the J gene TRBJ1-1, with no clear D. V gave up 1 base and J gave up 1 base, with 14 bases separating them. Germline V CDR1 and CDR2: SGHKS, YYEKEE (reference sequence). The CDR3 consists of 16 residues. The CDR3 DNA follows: TGTGCCAGCAGCTTGTTTCTACGGGTTTCGAACACTGAAGCTTTCTTT. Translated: CASSLFLRVSNTEAFF.